The sequence of this TCR beta chain was determined in a study of cytomegalovirus exposure and HLA in healthy donors. Study observations and caveats: The classifier, whose performance was assessed in both the original and validation cohorts, reportedly diagnosed cytomegalovirus status with high specificity and sensitivity.

Clones were read by immunoSEQ multiplex PCR, and TCRdb kept only the in-frame ones, dropping some. Among about 160,000 clones, approximately 96% were seen once, and the ten largest hold around 0.9%. About this clone: Its antigen is undetermined.

J was trimmed by 1 base and V by 3 bases; bases with no gene match: 5. Germline V gives CDR1 MNHEY, CDR2 SMNVEV (reference sequence). The CDR3 consists of 16 residues. The rearrangement joins TRBV27 to TRBJ2-5; the match to TRBD2 covers 10 bases. Sequencing was performed on PBMCs. The sequence derives from a woman aged 18-35 years in good health and CMV-seronegative. This CDR3 reads CASSFSSGGRQETQYF. In DNA, the CDR3 is TGTGCCAGCAGTTTTTCTAGCGGGGGCCGCCAAGAGACCCAGTACTTC.